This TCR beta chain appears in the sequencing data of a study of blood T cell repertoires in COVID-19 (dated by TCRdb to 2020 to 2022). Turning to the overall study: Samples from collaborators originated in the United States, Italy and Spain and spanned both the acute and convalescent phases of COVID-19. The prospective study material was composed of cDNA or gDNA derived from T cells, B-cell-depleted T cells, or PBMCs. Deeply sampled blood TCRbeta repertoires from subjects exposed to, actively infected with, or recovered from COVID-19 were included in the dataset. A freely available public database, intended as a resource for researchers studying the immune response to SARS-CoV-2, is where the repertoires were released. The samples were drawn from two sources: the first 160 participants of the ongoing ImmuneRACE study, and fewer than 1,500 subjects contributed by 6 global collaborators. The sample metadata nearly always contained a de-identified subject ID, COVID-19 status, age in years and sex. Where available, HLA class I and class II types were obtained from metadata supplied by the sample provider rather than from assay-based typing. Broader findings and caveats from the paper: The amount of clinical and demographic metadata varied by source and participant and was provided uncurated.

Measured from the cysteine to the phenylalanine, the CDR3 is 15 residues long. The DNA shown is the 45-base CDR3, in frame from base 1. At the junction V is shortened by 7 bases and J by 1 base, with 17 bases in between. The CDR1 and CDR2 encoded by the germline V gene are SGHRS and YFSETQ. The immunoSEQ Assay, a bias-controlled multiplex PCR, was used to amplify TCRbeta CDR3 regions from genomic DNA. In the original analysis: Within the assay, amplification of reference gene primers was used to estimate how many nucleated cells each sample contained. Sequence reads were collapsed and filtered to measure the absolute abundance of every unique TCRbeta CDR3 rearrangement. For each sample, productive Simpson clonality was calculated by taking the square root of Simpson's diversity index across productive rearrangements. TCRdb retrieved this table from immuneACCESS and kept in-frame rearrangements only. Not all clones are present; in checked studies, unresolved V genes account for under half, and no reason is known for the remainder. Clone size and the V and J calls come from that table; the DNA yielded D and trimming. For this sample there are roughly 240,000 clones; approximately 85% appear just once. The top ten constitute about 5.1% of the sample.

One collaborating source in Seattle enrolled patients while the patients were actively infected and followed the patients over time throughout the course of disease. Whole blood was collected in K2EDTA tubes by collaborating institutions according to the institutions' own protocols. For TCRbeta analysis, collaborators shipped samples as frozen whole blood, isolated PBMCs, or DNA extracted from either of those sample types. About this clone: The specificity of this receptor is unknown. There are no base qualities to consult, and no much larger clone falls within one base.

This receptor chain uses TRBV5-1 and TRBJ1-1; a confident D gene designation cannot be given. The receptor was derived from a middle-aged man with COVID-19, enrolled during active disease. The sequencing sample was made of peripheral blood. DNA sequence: TGCGCCAGCCGACTACGGATCGAATCGAACACTGAAGCTTTCTTT. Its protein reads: CASRLRIESNTEAFF.